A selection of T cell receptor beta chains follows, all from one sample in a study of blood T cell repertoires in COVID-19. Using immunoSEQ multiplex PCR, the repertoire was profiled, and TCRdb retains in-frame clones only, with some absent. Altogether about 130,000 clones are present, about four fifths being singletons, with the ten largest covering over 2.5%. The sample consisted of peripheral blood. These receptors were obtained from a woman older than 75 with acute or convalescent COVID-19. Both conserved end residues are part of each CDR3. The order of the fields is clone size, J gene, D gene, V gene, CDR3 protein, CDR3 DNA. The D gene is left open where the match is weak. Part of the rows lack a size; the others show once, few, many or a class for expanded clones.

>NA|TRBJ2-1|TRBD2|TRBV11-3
CASSLGGLAGNEQFF
TGTGCCAGCAGCTTGGGCGGACTAGCGGGCAATGAGCAGTTCTTC
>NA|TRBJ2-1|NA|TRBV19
CASSPNRGQNYNEQFF
TGTGCCAGTAGTCCAAACCGTGGGCAGAACTACAATGAGCAGTTCTTC
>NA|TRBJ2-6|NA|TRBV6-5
CASRNGGSGANVLTF
TGTGCCAGCAGAAACGGGGGCTCTGGGGCCAACGTCCTGACTTTC
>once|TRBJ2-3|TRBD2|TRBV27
CASSLGYSGGAGDTQYF
TGTGCCAGCAGTTTAGGGTATAGCGGGGGGGCAGGGGATACGCAGTATTTT
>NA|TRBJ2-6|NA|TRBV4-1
CASSRPVSGANVLTF
TGCGCCAGCAGCCGTCCTGTTTCTGGGGCCAACGTCCTGACTTTC
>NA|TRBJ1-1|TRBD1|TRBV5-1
CASSQSTGRMNTEAFF
TGCGCCAGCAGCCAATCGACAGGGCGGATGAACACTGAAGCTTTCTTT
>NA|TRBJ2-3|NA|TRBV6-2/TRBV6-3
CASSSGGWTDTQYF
TGTGCCAGCAGTTCAGGGGGGTGGACAGATACGCAGTATTTT
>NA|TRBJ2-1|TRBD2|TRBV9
CASSVVFGRGVSEQFF
TGTGCCAGCAGCGTAGTCTTTGGGCGGGGGGTGAGTGAGCAGTTCTTC
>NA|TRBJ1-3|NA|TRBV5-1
CASSLASPGTGNTIYF
TGCGCCAGCAGCTTGGCCTCACCAGGGACTGGAAACACCATATATTTT
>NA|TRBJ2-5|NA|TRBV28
CASSLNPRGGETQYF
TGTGCCAGCAGTTTGAATCCGCGGGGTGGAGAGACCCAGTACTTC
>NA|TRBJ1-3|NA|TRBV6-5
CASSYTGSSGNTIYF
TGTGCCAGCAGTTACACAGGGAGCTCTGGAAACACCATATATTTT
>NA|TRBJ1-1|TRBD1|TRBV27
CASSPYTGANTEAFF
TGTGCCAGCAGTCCATATACAGGGGCGAACACTGAAGCTTTCTTT
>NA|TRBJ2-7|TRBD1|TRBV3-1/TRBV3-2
CASSQGTGKGEQYF
TGTGCCAGCAGCCAGGGGACAGGGAAGGGCGAGCAGTACTTC
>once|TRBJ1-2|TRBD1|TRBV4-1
CASSPGTGGSNNYGYTF
TGCGCCAGCAGCCCTGGGACAGGGGGCTCGAATAACTATGGCTACACCTTC
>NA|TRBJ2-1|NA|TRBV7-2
CASSLFAEVRPYNEQFF
TGTGCCAGCAGCTTATTCGCCGAGGTTCGCCCCTACAATGAGCAGTTCTTC
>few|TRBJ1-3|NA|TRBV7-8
CASSLWTDSSGNTIYF
TGTGCCAGCAGCCTTTGGACAGACAGCTCTGGAAACACCATATATTTT
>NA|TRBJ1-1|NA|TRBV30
CAWAGEGHTEAFF
TGTGCCTGGGCCGGGGAGGGTCACACTGAAGCTTTCTTT
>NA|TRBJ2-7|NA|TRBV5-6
CASSLSGYEQYF
TGTGCCAGCAGCTTGTCCGGGTACGAGCAGTACTTC
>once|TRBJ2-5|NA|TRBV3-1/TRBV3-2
CASSQDSTFAGMGETQYF
TGTGCCAGCAGCCAAGATAGTACTTTTGCGGGGATGGGAGAGACCCAGTACTTC
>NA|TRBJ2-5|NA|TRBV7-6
CASSLGQGPLETQYF
TGTGCCAGCAGCTTAGGGCAGGGTCCTTTAGAGACCCAGTACTTC
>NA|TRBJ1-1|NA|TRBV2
CASTVSSTGKGGGEAFF
TGTGCCAGCACTGTCTCGAGTACAGGGAAGGGTGGTGGTGAAGCTTTCTTT
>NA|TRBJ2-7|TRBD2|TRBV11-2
CASSLATGGGLYEQYF
TGTGCCAGCAGTCTTGCTACCGGGGGGGGTCTTTACGAGCAGTACTTC
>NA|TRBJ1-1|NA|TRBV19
CASSRSPGFNTEAFF
TGTGCCAGTAGTAGATCCCCAGGGTTCAACACTGAAGCTTTCTTT
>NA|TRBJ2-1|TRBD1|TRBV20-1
CSANKDRDQFF
TGCAGTGCTAACAAGGACAGGGACCAGTTCTTC
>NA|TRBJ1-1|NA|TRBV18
CASSPLLMNTEAFF
TGTGCCAGCTCACCCCTACTGATGAACACTGAAGCTTTCTTT
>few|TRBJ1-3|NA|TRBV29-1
CSVDAQDTIYF
TGCAGCGTTGACGCTCAGGACACCATATATTTT
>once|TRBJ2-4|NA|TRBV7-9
CASSLGDSLAKNIQYF
TGTGCCAGCAGCTTAGGTGACAGCTTAGCCAAAAACATTCAGTACTTC